This T cell receptor (beta chain) was profiled in a study of cytomegalovirus exposure and HLA in healthy donors. Study-wide results and caveats: Common viral pathogens (according to a later analysis) appeared linked to several of the most significant clusters.

PCR used 60 Vbeta primers and 13 Jbeta primers. Sequencing was performed with immunoSEQ multiplex PCR; in TCRdb, only in-frame clones are kept and a portion is missing. The sample yields 100,000 to 150,000 clones, about 71% seen once. This clone occurred once. Its antigen remains unknown. Germline CDR1 reads KGHSH; CDR2 reads LQKENI. The CDR3 runs 16 residues. V gave up 6 bases and J gave up 2 bases; unmatched junction bases: 5. The rearrangement links TRBV18 to TRBJ2-1; 12 bases are shared with TRBD1. The source is a woman between 50 and 59 years old in good health and CMV-seronegative. The sample consisted of PBMCs. The DNA of the CDR3 is TGTGCCAGCTCGCCGGGGACAGGGGGCGCCTACAATGAGCAGTTCTTC. This sequence encodes CASSPGTGGAYNEQFF.